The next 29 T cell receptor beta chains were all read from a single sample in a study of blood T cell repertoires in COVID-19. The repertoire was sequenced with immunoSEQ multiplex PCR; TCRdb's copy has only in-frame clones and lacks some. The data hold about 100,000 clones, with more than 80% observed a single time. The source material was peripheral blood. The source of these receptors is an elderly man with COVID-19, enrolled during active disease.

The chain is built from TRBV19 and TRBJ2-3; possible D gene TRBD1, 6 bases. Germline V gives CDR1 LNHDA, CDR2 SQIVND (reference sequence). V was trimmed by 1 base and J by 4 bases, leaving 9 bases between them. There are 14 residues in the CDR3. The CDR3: CASSIGGGADTQYF. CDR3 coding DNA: TGTGCCAGTAGTATAGGAGGGGGTGCAGATACGCAGTATTTT. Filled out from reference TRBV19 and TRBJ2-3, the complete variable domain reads DGGITQSPKYLFRKEGQNVTLSCEQNLNHDAMYWYRQDPGQGLRLIYYSQIVNDFQKGDIAEGYSVSREKKESFPLTVTSAQKNPTAFYLCASSIGGGADTQYFGPGTRLTVL.

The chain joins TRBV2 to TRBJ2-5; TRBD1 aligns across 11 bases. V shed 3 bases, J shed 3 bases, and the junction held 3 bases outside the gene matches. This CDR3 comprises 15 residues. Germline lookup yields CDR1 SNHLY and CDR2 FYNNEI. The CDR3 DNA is TGTGCCAGCAGTGAGCAGGGACAGGGGGAAGAGACCCAGTACTTC. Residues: CASSEQGQGEETQYF.

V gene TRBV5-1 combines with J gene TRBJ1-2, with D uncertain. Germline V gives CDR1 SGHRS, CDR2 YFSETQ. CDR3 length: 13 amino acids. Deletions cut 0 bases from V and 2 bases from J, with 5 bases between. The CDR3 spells CASSLVQNYGYTF. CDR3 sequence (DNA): TGCGCCAGCAGCTTGGTCCAGAACTATGGCTACACCTTC.

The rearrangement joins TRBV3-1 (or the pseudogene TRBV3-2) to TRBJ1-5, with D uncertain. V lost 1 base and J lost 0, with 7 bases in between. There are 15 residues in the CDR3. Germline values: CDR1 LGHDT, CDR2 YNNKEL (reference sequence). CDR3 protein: CASSQGGDSNQPQHF. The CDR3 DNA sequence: TGTGCCAGCAGCCAAGGGGGAGATAGCAATCAGCCCCAGCATTTT.

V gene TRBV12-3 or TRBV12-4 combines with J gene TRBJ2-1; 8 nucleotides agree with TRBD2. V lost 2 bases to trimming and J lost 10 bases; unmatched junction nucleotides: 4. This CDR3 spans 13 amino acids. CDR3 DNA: TGTGCCAGCAGTTTATACCCTAGCGGGGAGCAGTTCTTC. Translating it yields CASSLYPSGEQFF.

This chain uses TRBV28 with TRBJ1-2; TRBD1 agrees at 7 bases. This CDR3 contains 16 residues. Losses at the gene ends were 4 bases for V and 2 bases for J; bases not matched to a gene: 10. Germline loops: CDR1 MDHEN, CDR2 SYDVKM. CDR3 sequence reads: CASSSARGSNNYGYTF. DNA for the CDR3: TGTGCCAGCAGTTCGGCCAGGGGGAGCAACAACTATGGCTACACCTTC.

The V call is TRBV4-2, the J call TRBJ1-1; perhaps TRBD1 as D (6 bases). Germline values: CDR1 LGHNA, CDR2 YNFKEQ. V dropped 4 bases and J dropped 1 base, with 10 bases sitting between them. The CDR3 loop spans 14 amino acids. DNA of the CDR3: TGTGCCAGCAGCCCAACACAGGGGAACACTGAAGCTTTCTTT. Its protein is CASSPTQGNTEAFF.

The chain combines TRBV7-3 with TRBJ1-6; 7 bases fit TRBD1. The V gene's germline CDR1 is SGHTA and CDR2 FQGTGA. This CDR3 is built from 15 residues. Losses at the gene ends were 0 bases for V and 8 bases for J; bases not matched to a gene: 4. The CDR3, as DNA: TGTGCCAGCAGCTTAACGACAGGGACGGATTCACCCCTCCACTTT. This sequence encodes CASSLTTGTDSPLHF.

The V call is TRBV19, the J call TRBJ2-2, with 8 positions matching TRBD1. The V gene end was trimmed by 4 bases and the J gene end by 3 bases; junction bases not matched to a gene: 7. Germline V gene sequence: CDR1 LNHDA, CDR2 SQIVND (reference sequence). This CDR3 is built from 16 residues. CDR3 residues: CASSTSPGGYTGELFF. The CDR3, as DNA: TGTGCCAGTAGTACCTCTCCAGGGGGCTACACCGGGGAGCTGTTTTTT.

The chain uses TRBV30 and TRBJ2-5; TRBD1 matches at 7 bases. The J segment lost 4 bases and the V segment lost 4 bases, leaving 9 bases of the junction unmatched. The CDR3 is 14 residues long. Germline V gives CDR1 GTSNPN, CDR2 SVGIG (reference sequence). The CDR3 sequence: CAWNVGGFGETQYF. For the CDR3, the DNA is TGTGCCTGGAACGTAGGGGGCTTCGGAGAGACCCAGTACTTC.

The CDR3 loop reads CASSQDTRVRAKNIQYF. CDR3 coding DNA: TGCGCCAGCAGCCAAGATACCCGGGTGAGGGCCAAAAACATTCAGTACTTC. V gene TRBV4-1 combines with J gene TRBJ2-4, with unresolved D. There are 17 residues in the CDR3. Germline CDR1 reads MGHRA; CDR2 reads YSYEKL. The V end lost 0 bases, the J end lost 1 base, and 13 bases lay between the germline ends.

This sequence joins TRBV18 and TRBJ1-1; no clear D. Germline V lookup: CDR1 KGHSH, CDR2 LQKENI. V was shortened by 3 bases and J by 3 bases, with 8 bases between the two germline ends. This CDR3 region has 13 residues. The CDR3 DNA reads TGTGCCAGCTCACCGGCCGCGGACACTGAAGCTTTCTTT. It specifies CASSPAADTEAFF.

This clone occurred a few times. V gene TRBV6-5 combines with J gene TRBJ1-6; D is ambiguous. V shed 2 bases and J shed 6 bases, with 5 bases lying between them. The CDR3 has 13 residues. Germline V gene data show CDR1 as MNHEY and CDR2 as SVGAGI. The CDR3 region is CASSYAGNSPLHF. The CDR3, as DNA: TGTGCCAGCAGTTACGCCGGTAATTCACCCCTCCACTTT.

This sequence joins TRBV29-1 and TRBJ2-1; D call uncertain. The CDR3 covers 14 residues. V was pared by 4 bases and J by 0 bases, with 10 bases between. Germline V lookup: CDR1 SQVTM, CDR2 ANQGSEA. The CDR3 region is CSVASRGSYNEQFF. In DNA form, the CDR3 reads TGCAGCGTTGCCAGCCGAGGCTCCTACAATGAGCAGTTCTTC.

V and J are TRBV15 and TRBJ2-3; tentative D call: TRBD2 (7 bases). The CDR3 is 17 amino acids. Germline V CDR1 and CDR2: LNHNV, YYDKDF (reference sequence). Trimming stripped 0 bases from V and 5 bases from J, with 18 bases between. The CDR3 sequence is CATSREVAGASGDTQYF. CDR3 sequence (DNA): TGTGCCACCAGCAGAGAGGTCGCGGGGGCCTCCGGAGATACGCAGTATTTT.

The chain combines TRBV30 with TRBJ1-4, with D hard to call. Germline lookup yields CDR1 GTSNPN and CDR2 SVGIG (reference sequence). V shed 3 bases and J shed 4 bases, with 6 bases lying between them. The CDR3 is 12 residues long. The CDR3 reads CAWRDYNEKLFF. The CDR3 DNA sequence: TGTGCCTGGAGAGACTATAATGAAAAACTGTTTTTT. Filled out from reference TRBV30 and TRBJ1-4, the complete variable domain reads SQTIHQWPATLVQPVGSPLSLECTVEGTSNPNLYWYRQAAGRGLQLLFYSVGIGQISSEVPQNLSASRPQDRQFILSSKKLLLSDSGFYLCAWRDYNEKLFFGSGTQLSVL.

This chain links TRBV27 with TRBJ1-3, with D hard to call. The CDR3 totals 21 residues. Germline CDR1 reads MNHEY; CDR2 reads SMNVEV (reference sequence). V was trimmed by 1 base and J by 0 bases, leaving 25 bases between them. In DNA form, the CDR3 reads TGTGCCAGCAGTTTATACCCCCCCGTGGAGGTAGGACTGTACTCTGGAAACACCATATATTTT. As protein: CASSLYPPVEVGLYSGNTIYF.

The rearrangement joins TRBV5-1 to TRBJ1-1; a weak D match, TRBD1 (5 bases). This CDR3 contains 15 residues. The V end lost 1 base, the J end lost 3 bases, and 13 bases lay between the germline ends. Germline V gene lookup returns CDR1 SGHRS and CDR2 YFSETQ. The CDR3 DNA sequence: TGCGCCAGCAGCTTGTTCGGGGGAGGGGACACTGAAGCTTTCTTT. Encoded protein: CASSLFGGGDTEAFF. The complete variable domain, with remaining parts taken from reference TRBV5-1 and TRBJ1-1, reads KAGVTQTPRYLIKTRGQQVTLSCSPISGHRSVSWYQQTPGQGLQFLFEYFSETQRNKGNFPGRFSGRQFSNSRSEMNVSTLELGDSALYLCASSLFGGGDTEAFFGQGTRLTVV.

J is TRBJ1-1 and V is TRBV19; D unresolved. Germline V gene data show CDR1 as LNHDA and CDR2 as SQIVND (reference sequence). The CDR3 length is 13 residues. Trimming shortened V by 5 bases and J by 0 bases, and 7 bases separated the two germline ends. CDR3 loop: CASSLQMNTEAFF. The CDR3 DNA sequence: TGTGCCAGTAGTCTACAGATGAACACTGAAGCTTTCTTT. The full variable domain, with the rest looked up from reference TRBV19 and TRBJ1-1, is DGGITQSPKYLFRKEGQNVTLSCEQNLNHDAMYWYRQDPGQGLRLIYYSQIVNDFQKGDIAEGYSVSREKKESFPLTVTSAQKNPTAFYLCASSLQMNTEAFFGQGTRLTVV.

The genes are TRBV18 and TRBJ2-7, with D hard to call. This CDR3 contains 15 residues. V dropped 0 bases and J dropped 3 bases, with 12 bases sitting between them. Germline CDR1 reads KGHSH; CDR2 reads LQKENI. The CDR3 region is CASSPPSRSFYEQYF. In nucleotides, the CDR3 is TGTGCCAGCTCACCACCGAGTAGATCCTTCTACGAGCAGTACTTC.

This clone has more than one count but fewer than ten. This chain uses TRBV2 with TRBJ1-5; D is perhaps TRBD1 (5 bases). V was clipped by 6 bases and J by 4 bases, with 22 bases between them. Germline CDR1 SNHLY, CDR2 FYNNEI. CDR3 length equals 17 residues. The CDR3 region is CASRGGSSGTTNQPQHF. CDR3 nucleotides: TGTGCCAGCAGGGGAGGCAGCTCCGGGACGACAAATCAGCCCCAGCATTTT.

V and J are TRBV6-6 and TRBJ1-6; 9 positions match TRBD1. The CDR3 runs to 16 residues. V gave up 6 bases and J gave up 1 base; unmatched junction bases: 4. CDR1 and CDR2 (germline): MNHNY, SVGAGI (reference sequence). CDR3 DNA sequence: TGTGCCAGCAGCCCGGACAGGGGATCCTATAATTCACCCCTCCACTTT. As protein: CASSPDRGSYNSPLHF.

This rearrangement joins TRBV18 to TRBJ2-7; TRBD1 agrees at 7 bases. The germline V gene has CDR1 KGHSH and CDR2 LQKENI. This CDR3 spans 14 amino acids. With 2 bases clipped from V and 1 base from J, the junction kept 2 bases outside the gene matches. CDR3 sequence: CASSPRDSSYEQYF. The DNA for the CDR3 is TGTGCCAGCTCACCAAGGGACAGTTCCTACGAGCAGTACTTC. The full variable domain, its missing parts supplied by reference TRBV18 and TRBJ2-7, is NAGVMQNPRHLVRRRGQEARLRCSPMKGHSHVYWYRQLPEEGLKFMVYLQKENIIDESGMPKERFSAEFPKEGPSILRIQQVVRGDSAAYFCASSPRDSSYEQYFGPGTRLTVT.

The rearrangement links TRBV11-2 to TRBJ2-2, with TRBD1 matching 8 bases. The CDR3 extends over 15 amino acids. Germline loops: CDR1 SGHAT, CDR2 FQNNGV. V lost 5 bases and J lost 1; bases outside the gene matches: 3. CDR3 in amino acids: CASSPGTGNTGELFF. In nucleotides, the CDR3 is TGTGCCAGCAGCCCCGGGACAGGGAACACCGGGGAGCTGTTTTTT.

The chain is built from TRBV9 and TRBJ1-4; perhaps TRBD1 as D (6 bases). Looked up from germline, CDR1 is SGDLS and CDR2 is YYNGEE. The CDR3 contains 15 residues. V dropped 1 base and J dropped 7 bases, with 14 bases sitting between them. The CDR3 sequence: CASSVKAGDGEKLFF. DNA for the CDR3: TGTGCCAGCAGCGTAAAGGCAGGGGATGGTGAAAAACTGTTTTTT.

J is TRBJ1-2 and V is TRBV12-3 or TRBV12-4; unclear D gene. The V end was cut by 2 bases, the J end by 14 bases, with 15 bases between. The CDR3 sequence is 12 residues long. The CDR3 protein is CASSLRVEGRTF. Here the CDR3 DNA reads TGTGCCAGCAGTTTACGGGTCGAAGGTAGGACCTTC.

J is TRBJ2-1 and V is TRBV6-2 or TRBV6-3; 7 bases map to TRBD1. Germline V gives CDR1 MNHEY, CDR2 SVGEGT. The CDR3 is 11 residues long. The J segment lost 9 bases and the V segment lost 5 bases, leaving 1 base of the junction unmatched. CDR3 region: CASSDRAEQFF. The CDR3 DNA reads TGTGCCAGCAGTGACAGGGCTGAGCAGTTCTTC.

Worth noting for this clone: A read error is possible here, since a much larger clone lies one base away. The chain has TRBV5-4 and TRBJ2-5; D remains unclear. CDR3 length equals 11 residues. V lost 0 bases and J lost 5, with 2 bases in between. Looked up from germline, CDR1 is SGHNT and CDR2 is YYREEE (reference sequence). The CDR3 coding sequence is TGTGCCAGCAGCTTGGCGGAGACCCAGTACTTC. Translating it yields CASSLAETQYF. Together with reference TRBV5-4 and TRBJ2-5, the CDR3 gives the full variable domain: ETGVTQSPTHLIKTRGQQVTLRCSSQSGHNTVSWYQQALGQGPQFIFQYYREEENGRGNFPPRFSGLQFPNYSSELNVNALELDDSALYLCASSLAETQYFGPGTRLLVL.

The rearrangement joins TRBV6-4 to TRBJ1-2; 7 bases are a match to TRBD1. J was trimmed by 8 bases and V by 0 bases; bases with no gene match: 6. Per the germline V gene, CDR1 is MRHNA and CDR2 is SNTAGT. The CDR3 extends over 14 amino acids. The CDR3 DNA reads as TGTGCCAGCAGTGACTCCCCGACAGGGCAAGGCTACACCTTC. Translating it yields CASSDSPTGQGYTF.